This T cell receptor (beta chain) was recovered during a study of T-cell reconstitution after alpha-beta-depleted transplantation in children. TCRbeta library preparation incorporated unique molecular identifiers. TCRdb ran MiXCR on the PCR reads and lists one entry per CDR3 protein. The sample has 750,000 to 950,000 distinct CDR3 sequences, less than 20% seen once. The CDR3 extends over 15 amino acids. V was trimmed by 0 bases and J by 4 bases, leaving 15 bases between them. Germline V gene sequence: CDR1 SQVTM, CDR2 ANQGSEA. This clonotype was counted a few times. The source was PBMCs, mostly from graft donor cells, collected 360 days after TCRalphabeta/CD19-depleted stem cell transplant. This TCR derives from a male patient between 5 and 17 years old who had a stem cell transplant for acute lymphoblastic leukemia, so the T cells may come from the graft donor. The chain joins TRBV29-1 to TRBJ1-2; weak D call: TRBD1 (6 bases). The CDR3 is CSVEDGAGEGYGYTF. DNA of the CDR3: TGCAGCGTTGAAGACGGGGCAGGGGAGGGCTATGGCTACACCTTC.